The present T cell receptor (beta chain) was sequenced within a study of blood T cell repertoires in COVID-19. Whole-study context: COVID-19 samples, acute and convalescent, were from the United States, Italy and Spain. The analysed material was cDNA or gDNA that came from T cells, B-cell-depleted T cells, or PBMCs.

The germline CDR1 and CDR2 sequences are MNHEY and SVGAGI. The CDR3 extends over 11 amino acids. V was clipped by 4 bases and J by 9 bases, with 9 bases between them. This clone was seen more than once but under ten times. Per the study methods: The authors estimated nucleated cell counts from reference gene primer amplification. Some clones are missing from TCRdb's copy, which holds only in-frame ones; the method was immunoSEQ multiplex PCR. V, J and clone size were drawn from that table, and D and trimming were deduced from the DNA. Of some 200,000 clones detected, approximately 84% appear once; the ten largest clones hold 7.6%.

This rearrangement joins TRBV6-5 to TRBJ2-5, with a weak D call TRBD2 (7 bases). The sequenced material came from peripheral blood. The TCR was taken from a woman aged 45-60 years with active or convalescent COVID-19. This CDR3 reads CASSFGGPQYF. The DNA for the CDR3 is TGTGCCAGCAGTTTCGGGGGGCCCCAGTACTTC.